These 24 T cell receptor beta chains share one sample of origin, sequenced in a study of relationships among human T cell subsets. TCR alpha and beta CDR3s were amplified from mRNA by semiquantitative ARM-PCR. Tagged nested gene-specific primers were used first, then communal superprimers amplified exponentially. TCRdb ran MiXCR on the multiplex PCR reads and lists one entry per CDR3 protein. The table lists roughly 15,000 distinct CDR3 sequences, 50% to 75% of them singletons. Anti-CD25 beads selected CD4+CD25+ regulatory T cells from positively selected CD4+ cells. Sample: Tregs sorted from blood. The receptors stem from a man aged 35-49 years in good health.

The V call is TRBV25-1, the J call TRBJ1-6; D remains ambiguous. V was trimmed by 4 bases and J by 7 bases, leaving 5 bases between them. This CDR3 spans 12 amino acids. The germline CDR1 and CDR2 sequences are MGHDK and SYGVNS. CDR3 region: CASSGRNSPLHF. The CDR3 DNA reads as TGTGCCAGCAGTGGGCGGAATTCACCCCTCCACTTT.

The V call is TRBV12-3 or TRBV12-4, the J call TRBJ1-5, with D perhaps matching TRBD1 (6 bases). The CDR3 is 13 amino acids. V was trimmed by 8 bases and J by 3 bases, leaving 11 bases between them. CDR3 bases: TGTGCCAGCCGCGCGGGGGCCAATCAGCCCCAGCATTTT. Translated: CASRAGANQPQHF.

The V and J genes are TRBV30 and TRBJ2-5; D is uncertain. V shed 0 bases and J shed 11 bases, with 19 bases lying between them. The CDR3 loop spans 14 amino acids. Per the germline V gene, CDR1 is GTSNPN and CDR2 is SVGIG (reference sequence). CDR3 nucleotides: TGTGCCTGGAGTGTCTCCTACGGCTCCTACGAACAGTACTTC. Amino acid sequence: CAWSVSYGSYEQYF.

The V and J genes are TRBV29-1 and TRBJ1-1; no definite D call. Germline V gives CDR1 SQVTM, CDR2 ANQGSEA. The CDR3 runs to 12 residues. V was pared by 4 bases and J by 10 bases, with 16 bases between. CDR3 sequence (DNA): TGCAGCGTTGTCAGGTTAGGCCGGGGAGCTTTCTTT. Translated: CSVVRLGRGAFF.

The chain employs TRBV10-3 and TRBJ2-1; D might be TRBD1 (6 bases). CDR1 ENHRY and CDR2 SYGVKD come from the germline V gene. The CDR3 consists of 14 residues. The V end was cut by 6 bases, the J end by 7 bases, with 16 bases between. The CDR3 spells CAISERQETNEQFF. The CDR3 nucleotides read TGTGCCATCAGCGAAAGACAGGAGACGAATGAGCAGTTCTTC.

The chain uses TRBV14 and TRBJ2-7; D is undetermined. From germline, CDR1 is SGHDN and CDR2 FVKESK. V was trimmed by 1 base and J by 2 bases, leaving 9 bases between them. The CDR3 is 14 amino acids. The DNA for the CDR3 is TGTGCCAGCAGCCAAGGAAACCCCCCCTACGAGCAGTACTTC. Its protein product is CASSQGNPPYEQYF.

This clonotype was seen only a few times. The chain uses TRBV20-1 and TRBJ2-7; 7 bases are a match to TRBD2. This CDR3 region has 13 residues. J gave up 2 bases and V 5 bases, and 6 bases lay outside the gene matches. The germline V gene has CDR1 DFQATT and CDR2 SNEGSKA (reference sequence). CDR3 in DNA: TGCAGTGCTTTGACTAGCCGGACCTACGAGCAGTACTTC. This gives the protein CSALTSRTYEQYF.

The chain joins TRBV6-2 or TRBV6-3 to TRBJ2-7, with a tentative D call TRBD2 (6 bases). The J call is uncertain, as TRBJ2-4 better fits the DNA end. Germline CDR1 reads MNHEY; CDR2 reads SVGEGT. This CDR3 spans 15 amino acids. CDR3 DNA sequence: TGTGCCAGCAGTTACTCATCGGGGGTCAAAAACATTCAGTACTTC. It yields the protein CASSYSSGVKNIQYF.

This clonotype has more than one count but fewer than ten. The rearrangement uses TRBV19 and TRBJ2-1; 10 bases map to TRBD2. CDR1 and CDR2 (germline): LNHDA, SQIVND (reference sequence). The length of the CDR3 is 14 residues. Trimming cost V 2 bases and J 7 bases; bases outside gene matches: 2. This CDR3 is CASSISSGRNEQFF. CDR3 bases: TGTGCCAGTAGTATATCTAGCGGGAGAAATGAGCAGTTCTTC.

The chain couples TRBV14 to TRBJ2-6; tentative D call: TRBD2 (5 bases). There are 15 residues in the CDR3. The germline V and J ends were trimmed by 6 bases and 5 bases, with 14 bases remaining between them. The germline V gene has CDR1 SGHDN and CDR2 FVKESK. CDR3 sequence: CASREASLRANVLTF. The CDR3, as DNA: TGTGCCAGCAGGGAGGCCTCGTTAAGGGCCAACGTCCTGACTTTC.

The chain recombines TRBV4-1 with TRBJ2-3, with unresolved D. The CDR3 has 12 residues. Trimming took off 0 bases at V and 7 bases at J, with 5 bases between the two ends. Germline V gene lookup returns CDR1 MGHRA and CDR2 YSYEKL. CDR3 residues: CASSQEANTQYF. Written as DNA, the CDR3 is TGCGCCAGCAGCCAAGAGGCGAATACGCAGTATTTT.

CDR3: CASSPRGRNYGYTF. CDR3 bases: TGTGCCAGCTCACCAAGGGGCAGAAACTATGGCTACACCTTC. The chain recombines TRBV18 with TRBJ1-2, with D possibly matching TRBD1 (5 bases). Trimming left V 2 bases short and J 2 bases short, with 9 bases between. The CDR3 is made up of 14 amino acids. Germline CDR1 is KGHSH and CDR2 is LQKENI.

This rearrangement joins TRBV19 to TRBJ1-1; D uncertain. Trimming stripped 7 bases from V and 0 bases from J, with 18 bases between. Germline CDR1 and CDR2: LNHDA and SQIVND (reference sequence). This CDR3 is built from 16 residues. The CDR3 nucleotides read TGTGCCAGTACCCCATTGCGCGGCAGCATGAACACTGAAGCTTTCTTT. Protein: CASTPLRGSMNTEAFF.

The table lists this clonotype with a few counts. The chain uses TRBV29-1 and TRBJ1-5, with no clear D. This CDR3 contains 13 residues. Germline V gene data show CDR1 as SQVTM and CDR2 as ANQGSEA. Between the trimmed V and J ends, which lost 3 bases and 0 bases, there was a span of 6 bases. The CDR3 nucleotides read TGCAGCGTTGATTTTGGTAGCAATCAGCCCCAGCATTTT. Its protein product is CSVDFGSNQPQHF.

In its sample, this clonotype was seen a few times. The V call is TRBV28, the J call TRBJ2-1; 8 bases are a match to TRBD1. The V gene's germline CDR1 is MDHEN and CDR2 SYDVKM. The CDR3 runs to 15 residues. V lost 2 bases to trimming and J lost 1 base; unmatched junction nucleotides: 1. CDR3 in DNA: TGTGCCAGCAGTTTAAGACAGGGGTCCTACAATGAGCAGTTCTTC. Protein product: CASSLRQGSYNEQFF.

The chain joins TRBV6-1 to TRBJ2-1, with TRBD1 identical over 10 bases. The trim removed 5 bases at V and 5 bases at J, leaving 6 bases unmatched. CDR1 MNHNS and CDR2 SASEGT come from the germline V gene. The CDR3 is 15 residues long. Here the CDR3 DNA reads TGTGCCAGCAGTCCACGGGACAGGGGACACAATGAGCAGTTCTTC. Its protein is CASSPRDRGHNEQFF.

The chain combines TRBV6-5 with TRBJ2-7, with TRBD2 identical over 7 bases. Losses at the gene ends were 10 bases for V and 5 bases for J; bases not matched to a gene: 14. The CDR3 is 14 residues long. Germline V lookup: CDR1 MNHEY, CDR2 SVGAGI. The CDR3 here is CAITRTSGVDEQYF. The CDR3 coding sequence is TGTGCCATAACCCGGACTAGTGGTGTGGACGAGCAGTACTTC.

This sequence joins TRBV29-1 and TRBJ2-1, with 8 bases aligning to TRBD1. This CDR3 is 15 amino acids long. The ends lost 7 bases at V and 7 bases at J; junction bases unmatched: 15. CDR1 is SQVTM and CDR2 is ANQGSEA in the germline V gene. CDR3 DNA sequence: TGCAGCGGAGACATCGGACAGGGAAAGAGGAATGAGCAGTTCTTC. This sequence encodes CSGDIGQGKRNEQFF.

The V gene is TRBV7-9, the J gene TRBJ2-7; TRBD2 agrees at 7 bases. CDR3 size: 15 residues. In germline, CDR1 is SEHNR, CDR2 FQNEAQ (reference sequence). The V segment lost 0 bases and the J segment 3 bases; nucleotides outside the gene matches: 5. CDR3 bases: TGTGCCAGCAGCTTAGCGGGCGGGAGAGTCTACGAGCAGTACTTC. Its protein is CASSLAGGRVYEQYF.

This clonotype has just a few counts. The CDR3 reads CASSLGGQETQYF. The CDR3 region has the DNA TGTGCCAGCAGTTTGGGCGGGCAAGAGACCCAGTACTTC. V gene TRBV12-3 or TRBV12-4 combines with J gene TRBJ2-5, with a tentative D call TRBD2 (5 bases). With 3 bases removed from V and 2 bases from J, the gap between germline ends came to 7 bases. The CDR3 is made up of 13 amino acids.

This clonotype came up once. The J gene is TRBJ1-1, the V gene TRBV6-6, with D maybe TRBD1 (6 bases). Germline V gives CDR1 MNHNY, CDR2 SVGAGI (reference sequence). This CDR3 has 15 residues. V was trimmed by 0 bases and J by 1 base, leaving 9 bases between them. CDR3 bases: TGTGCCAGCAGTTACTCGGGACATGAGAACACTGAAGCTTTCTTT. Its protein product is CASSYSGHENTEAFF.

The rearrangement joins TRBV6-5 to TRBJ2-5; 10 bases are a match to TRBD1. Germline V gene data show CDR1 as MNHEY and CDR2 as SVGAGI. V was pared by 4 bases and J by 6 bases, with 5 bases of the junction left unmatched. The CDR3 totals 14 residues. The CDR3 sequence is CASSSGQGRKTQYF. CDR3 DNA sequence: TGTGCCAGCAGTTCGGGACAGGGGCGGAAGACCCAGTACTTC.

V is TRBV11-2 and J is TRBJ2-3; 8 bases are a match to TRBD2. The CDR3 runs to 15 residues. The V gene's germline CDR1 is SGHAT and CDR2 FQNNGV. V dropped 2 bases and J dropped 2; count of bases not matched to a gene: 3. CDR3 bases: TGTGCCAGCAGCTTAAGCGGGAGTGTCACAGATACGCAGTATTTT. This gives the protein CASSLSGSVTDTQYF.

The chain couples TRBV11-2 to TRBJ2-2; D call uncertain. Trimming took 4 bases from V and 7 from J, leaving 13 bases between them. Germline lookup yields CDR1 SGHAT and CDR2 FQNNGV. This CDR3 is 14 amino acids long. In DNA, the CDR3 is TGTGCCAGCAGCTCACTCCGGGTGGTCGGGGAGCTGTTTTTT. It is translated as CASSSLRVVGELFF.